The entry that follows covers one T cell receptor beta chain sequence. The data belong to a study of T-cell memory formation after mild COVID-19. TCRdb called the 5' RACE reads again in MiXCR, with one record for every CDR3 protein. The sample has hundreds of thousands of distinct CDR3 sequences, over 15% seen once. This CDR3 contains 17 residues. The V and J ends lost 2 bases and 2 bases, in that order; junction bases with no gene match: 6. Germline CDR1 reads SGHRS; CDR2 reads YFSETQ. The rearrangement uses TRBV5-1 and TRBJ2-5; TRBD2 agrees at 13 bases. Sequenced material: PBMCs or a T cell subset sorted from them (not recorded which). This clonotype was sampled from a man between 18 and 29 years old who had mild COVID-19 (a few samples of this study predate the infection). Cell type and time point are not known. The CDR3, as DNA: TGCGCCAGCAGCTTTGCTCCGGGACTAGCGGGACAAGAGACCCAGTACTTC. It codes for CASSFAPGLAGQETQYF.